The clone carrying this T cell receptor beta chain was picked up a small number of times. The data derive from a study of blood T cells in healthy people across ages. Using a J-beta primer mix together with a sample-barcoded 5' primer, a second PCR was run for about 6 to 11 cycles. In TCRdb, the 5' RACE reads were re-called with MiXCR into one record per CDR3 protein. Among around 1.5 million distinct CDR3 sequences listed, around 42% were seen once. CDR1 and CDR2 from the germline V gene are DFQATT and SNEGSKA (reference sequence). The CDR3 covers 12 residues. V dropped 6 bases and J dropped 8; count of bases not matched to a gene: 7.

This sequence joins TRBV20-1 and TRBJ1-2; 9 bases are a match to TRBD1. The clonotype was recovered from a woman aged 18-35 years in good health. Sequencing input: blood. The CDR3 loop reads CSAKTGGRGYTF. For the CDR3, the DNA is TGCAGTGCGAAGACAGGGGGACGCGGCTACACCTTC.